This T cell receptor (beta chain) was captured by sequencing in a study of patients and donors after allogeneic stem cell transplantation. Germline V gene data show CDR1 as LGHDT and CDR2 as YNNKEL (reference sequence). This CDR3 comprises 16 residues. One entry per CDR3 protein, called by TCRdb with MiXCR from the RT-PCR reads. The sample has about 960,000 distinct CDR3 sequences, more than 15% seen once; the top ten hold roughly 6%. There are a few counts of this clonotype. An end of the junction does not agree with germline; a read error may underlie this. V usage is TRBV3-1 and J usage is TRBJ1-1, with 9 bases that match TRBD1. The source material was blood, either unsorted or a sorted T cell fraction (not recorded which). The TCR sequence derives from a human donor who was either an allogeneic HSCT recipient or a stem cell or donor lymphocyte infusion donor (not recorded which). It is not recorded whose cells these are; they may come from a transplant donor. CDR3 amino acids: CASSQGTGALNAEAFF. As DNA, the CDR3 is TGTGCCAGCAGCCAAGGGACAGGGGCTCTGAACGCTGAAGCTTTCTTT.